This T cell receptor beta chain was profiled in a study of T cell responses to AZD1222 COVID-19 vaccine. The study's findings and limits: Baseline seropositivity characterized only a handful of AZD1222 recipients. Donors were mostly white British, more females; clonal diversity possibly underestimated.

Generated by immunoSEQ multiplex PCR, the TCRdb table keeps only in-frame clones and is missing some. The sample includes more than 70,000 clones, 70% to 90% of them seen just once. V was trimmed by 0 bases and J by 4 bases, leaving 7 bases between them. CDR3 size: 15 residues. Germline V gene lookup returns CDR1 LGHDT and CDR2 YNNKEL (reference sequence). Both about-4-week and about-12-week second-dose recipients were combined. Of note for this clone: The antigen is unknown.

The receptor was derived from an adult who received the AZD1222 COVID-19 vaccine. The rearrangement joins TRBV3-1 (or the pseudogene TRBV3-2) to TRBJ2-6, with D uncertain. Sequenced here: peripheral blood, sampled 28 days after the second AZD1222 dose. CDR3 sequence reads: CASSQDVSGANVLTF. As DNA, the CDR3 is TGTGCCAGCAGCCAAGACGTTTCCGGGGCCAACGTCCTGACTTTC.